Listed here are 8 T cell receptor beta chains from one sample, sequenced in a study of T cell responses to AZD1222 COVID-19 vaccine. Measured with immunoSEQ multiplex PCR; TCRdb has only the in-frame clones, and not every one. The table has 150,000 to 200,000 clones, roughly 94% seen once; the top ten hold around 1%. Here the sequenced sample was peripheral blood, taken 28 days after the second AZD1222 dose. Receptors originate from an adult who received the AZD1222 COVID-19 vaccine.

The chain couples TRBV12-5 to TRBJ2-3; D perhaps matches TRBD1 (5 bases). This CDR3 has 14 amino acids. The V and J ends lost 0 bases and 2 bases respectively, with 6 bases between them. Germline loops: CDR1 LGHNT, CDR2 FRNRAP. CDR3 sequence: CASGLVGPTDTQYF. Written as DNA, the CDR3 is TGTGCTAGTGGTTTGGTGGGGCCCACAGATACGCAGTATTTT.

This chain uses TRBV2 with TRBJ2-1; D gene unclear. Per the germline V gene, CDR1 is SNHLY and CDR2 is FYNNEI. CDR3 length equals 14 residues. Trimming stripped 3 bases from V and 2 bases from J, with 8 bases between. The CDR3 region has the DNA TGTGCCAGCAGTGAGGTAGCAGCCTACAATGAGCAGTTCTTC. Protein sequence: CASSEVAAYNEQFF.

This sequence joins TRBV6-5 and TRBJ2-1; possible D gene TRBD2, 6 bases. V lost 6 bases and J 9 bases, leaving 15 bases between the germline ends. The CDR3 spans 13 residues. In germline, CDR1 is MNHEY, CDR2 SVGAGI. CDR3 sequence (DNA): TGTGCCAGCAGCCCCCCAGCGGGTGTTGAGCAGTTCTTC. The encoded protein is CASSPPAGVEQFF.

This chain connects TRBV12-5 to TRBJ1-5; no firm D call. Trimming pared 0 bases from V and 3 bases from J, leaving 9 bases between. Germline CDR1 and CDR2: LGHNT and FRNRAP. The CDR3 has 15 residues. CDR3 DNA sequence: TGTGCTAGTGGTTTGGTAATTGGAAACAATCAGCCCCAGCATTTT. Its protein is CASGLVIGNNQPQHF.

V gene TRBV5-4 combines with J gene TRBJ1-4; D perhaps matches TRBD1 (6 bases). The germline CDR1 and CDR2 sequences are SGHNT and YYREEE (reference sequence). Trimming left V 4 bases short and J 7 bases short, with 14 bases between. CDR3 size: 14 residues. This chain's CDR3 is CASSAQGRSEKLFF. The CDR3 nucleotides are TGTGCCAGCAGCGCACAGGGTAGGTCTGAAAAACTGTTTTTT.

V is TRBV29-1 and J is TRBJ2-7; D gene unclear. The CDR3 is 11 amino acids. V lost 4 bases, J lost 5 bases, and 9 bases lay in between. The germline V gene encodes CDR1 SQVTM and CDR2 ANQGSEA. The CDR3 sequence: CSVGIANEQYF. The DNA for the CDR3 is TGCAGCGTTGGGATAGCTAACGAGCAGTACTTC.

The DNA of the CDR3 is TGTGCCAGCAGTTACATGGTAGGGCCTGAAGCTTTCTTT. Encoded protein: CASSYMVGPEAFF. The V call is TRBV6-5, the J call TRBJ1-1; D unresolved. Germline V gene lookup returns CDR1 MNHEY and CDR2 SVGAGI. This CDR3 has 13 amino acids. V gave up 2 bases and J gave up 6 bases, with 10 bases separating them.

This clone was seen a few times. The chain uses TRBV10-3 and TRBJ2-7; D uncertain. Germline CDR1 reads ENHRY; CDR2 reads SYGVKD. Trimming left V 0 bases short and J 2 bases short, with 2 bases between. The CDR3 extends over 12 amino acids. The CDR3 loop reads CAISESPYEQYF. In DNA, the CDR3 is TGTGCCATCAGTGAGTCCCCCTACGAGCAGTACTTC.